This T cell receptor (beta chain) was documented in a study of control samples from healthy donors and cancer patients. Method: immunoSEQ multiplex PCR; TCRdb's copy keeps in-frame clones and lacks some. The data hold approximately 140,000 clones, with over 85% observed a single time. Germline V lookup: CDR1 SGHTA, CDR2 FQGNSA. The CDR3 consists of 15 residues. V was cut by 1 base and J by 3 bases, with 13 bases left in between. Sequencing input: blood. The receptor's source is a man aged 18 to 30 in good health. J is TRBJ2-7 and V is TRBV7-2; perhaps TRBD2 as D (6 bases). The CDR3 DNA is TGTGCCAGCAGCTTAGGGTTAGCGCGGGGCTACGAGCAGTACTTC. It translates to CASSLGLARGYEQYF.